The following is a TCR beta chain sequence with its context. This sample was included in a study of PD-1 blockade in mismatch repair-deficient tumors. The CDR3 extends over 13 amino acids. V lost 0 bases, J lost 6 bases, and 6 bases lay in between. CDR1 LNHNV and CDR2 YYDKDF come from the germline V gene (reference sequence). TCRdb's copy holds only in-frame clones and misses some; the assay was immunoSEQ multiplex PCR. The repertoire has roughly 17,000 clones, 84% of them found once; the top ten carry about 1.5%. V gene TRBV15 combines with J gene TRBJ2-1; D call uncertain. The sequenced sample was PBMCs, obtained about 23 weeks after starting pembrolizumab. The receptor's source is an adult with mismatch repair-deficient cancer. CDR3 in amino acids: CATSRDRSNEQFF. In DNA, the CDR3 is TGTGCCACCAGCAGAGATCGGAGCAATGAGCAGTTCTTC.